This entry concerns a single T cell receptor (beta chain). Its target is unknown. Clinical symptoms, serum thyroxine, TRAb, thyroid ultrasound and orbital computed tomography established diagnosis. The data derive from a study of T cells in Graves' hyperthyroidism and ophthalmopathy. General study findings and limits: A model built on 13 V-J features separated ophthalmopathy from stable hyperthyroidism. The blood repertoire included most of the expanded thyroid clonotypes above 0.001.

RNA transcripts were the template for amplifying TCR beta CDR3 regions. Researchers ran a first-round RT-PCR on the TCR CDR3 using the HTBI primer set. One entry per CDR3 protein, called by TCRdb with MiXCR from the multiplex PCR reads. The repertoire holds under 650,000 distinct CDR3 sequences, with around 15% as singletons. This CDR3 has 15 amino acids. The V gene end was trimmed by 0 bases and the J gene end by 6 bases; junction bases not matched to a gene: 7. Germline loops: CDR1 SGHRS, CDR2 YFSETQ. This sequence was found in a woman in her twenties or thirties with Graves' hyperthyroidism. The source material was blood. The V gene is TRBV5-1, the J gene TRBJ2-7; 9 bases map to TRBD2. CDR3 nucleotides: TGCGCCAGCAGCTTGGTACCAGCGGGAGGTGCCGAGCAGTACTTC. Translating gives CASSLVPAGGAEQYF.